Following are 5 T cell receptor beta chains from one sample sequenced in a study of T cell responses to AZD1222 COVID-19 vaccine. Profiling relied on immunoSEQ multiplex PCR, and the TCRdb table lists in-frame clones only, not all of them. The sample lists fewer than 180,000 clones, roughly 90% occurring once. The sample in question was peripheral blood, obtained 28 days after the second AZD1222 dose. The origin of the receptors is an adult who received the AZD1222 COVID-19 vaccine.

The rearrangement joins TRBV19 to TRBJ2-7; maybe TRBD1 (5 bases). Per germline, CDR1 LNHDA and CDR2 SQIVND (reference sequence). V shed 1 base and J shed 4 bases, with 8 bases lying between them. This CDR3 has 13 amino acids. CDR3 sequence (DNA): TGTGCCAGTAGTATAGGGACACCATACGAGCAGTACTTC. This translates into CASSIGTPYEQYF. Full variable domain (missing parts from reference TRBV19 and TRBJ2-7): DGGITQSPKYLFRKEGQNVTLSCEQNLNHDAMYWYRQDPGQGLRLIYYSQIVNDFQKGDIAEGYSVSREKKESFPLTVTSAQKNPTAFYLCASSIGTPYEQYFGPGTRLTVT.

The chain recombines TRBV11-3 with TRBJ2-1, with no clear D. Germline lookup yields CDR1 SGHNT and CDR2 YENEEA. The V and J ends lost 2 bases and 5 bases respectively, with 7 bases between them. The CDR3 length is 13 residues. Here the CDR3 DNA reads TGTGCCAGCAGCTTATTCACAGACAATGAGCAGTTCTTC. Residues: CASSLFTDNEQFF. Using reference TRBV11-3 and TRBJ2-1 for the parts outside the CDR3, the full variable domain is EAGVVQSPRYKIIEKKQPVAFWCNPISGHNTLYWYLQNLGQGPELLIRYENEEAVDDSQLPKDRFSAERLKGVDSTLKIQPAELGDSAVYLCASSLFTDNEQFFGPGTRLTVL.

In this sample, this clone turned up a few times. The V call is TRBV6-6, the J call TRBJ2-3, with 13 bases lining up with TRBD2. V was pared by 5 bases and J by 6 bases, with 11 bases of the junction left unmatched. The CDR3 contains 17 residues. In germline, CDR1 is MNHNY, CDR2 SVGAGI (reference sequence). The CDR3 here is CASSRSGLAGVLDTQYF. The CDR3, as DNA: TGTGCCAGCAGTCGATCCGGACTAGCGGGAGTATTGGATACGCAGTATTTT.

The chain employs TRBV30 and TRBJ1-2; a possible D gene is TRBD1 (6 bases). The CDR3 sequence is 13 residues long. V was trimmed by 4 bases and J by 5 bases, leaving 14 bases between them. The germline V gene has CDR1 GTSNPN and CDR2 SVGIG (reference sequence). DNA of the CDR3: TGTGCCTGGAAAGGAGACAGGTCATATGGCTACACCTTC. Its translation: CAWKGDRSYGYTF.

The chain is built from TRBV6-2 or TRBV6-3 and TRBJ1-5; 8 bases fit TRBD1. In germline, CDR1 is MNHEY, CDR2 SVGEGT. J gave up 1 base and V 0 bases, and 11 bases lay outside the gene matches. The CDR3 length is 19 residues. CDR3 protein: CASSYSPQGVGLSNQPQHF. In DNA, the CDR3 is TGTGCCAGCAGTTACTCCCCACAGGGGGTTGGATTGAGCAATCAGCCCCAGCATTTT.